These T cell receptor beta chains were read from a single sample in a study of shared clonotypes between healthy human individuals. Profiling relied on immunoSEQ multiplex PCR, and the TCRdb table lists in-frame clones only, not all of them. Altogether 800,000 to 1,200,000 clones are present, roughly 74% being singletons, with the ten largest covering approximately 0.56%. Sequenced input: memory CD4+ T cells from PBMCs. The origin of the receptors is a man younger than 30 in good health. Some clones in this sample may be carry-over from other donors' samples. The CDR3 runs from the conserved cysteine through the conserved F or W. D genes are given only for firm matches. Clone size appears in some rows only: once, few, many, or a class for an expanded clone.

clone size,J gene,V gene,D gene,CDR3 protein,CDR3 DNA
.,TRBJ2-1,TRBV6-5,TRBD2,CASSYQGTSGASVQFF,TGTGCCAGCAGTTACCAGGGGACTAGCGGGGCCTCGGTGCAGTTCTTC
.,TRBJ2-5,TRBV4-1,TRBD1,CASSGQGASQETQYF,TGCGCCAGCAGCGGGCAGGGGGCCTCCCAAGAGACCCAGTACTTC
.,TRBJ2-5,TRBV28,.,CASSFDGRSQETQYF,TGTGCCAGCAGTTTCGATGGCAGGAGCCAAGAGACCCAGTACTTC
.,TRBJ2-7,TRBV29-1,.,CSVEALGNSYEQYF,TGCAGCGTTGAGGCCTTGGGAAACTCCTACGAGCAGTACTTC
.,TRBJ1-5,TRBV11-2,.,CASSLQGNSNQPQHF,TGTGCCAGCAGCTTACAGGGAAATAGCAATCAGCCCCAGCATTTT
.,TRBJ2-5,TRBV18,.,CASSPPPGRETQYF,TGTGCCAGCTCACCACCGCCAGGGAGGGAGACCCAGTACTTC
.,TRBJ2-1,TRBV29-1,TRBD2,CSVLAGESYNEQFF,TGCAGCGTTTTAGCGGGAGAATCCTACAATGAGCAGTTCTTC
.,TRBJ2-7,TRBV19,TRBD2,CASGTTASEQYF,TGTGCCAGTGGGACTACCGCTTCCGAGCAGTACTTC
.,TRBJ2-5,TRBV5-4,TRBD2,CASSRLAEETQYF,TGTGCCAGCAGCCGACTAGCGGAAGAGACCCAGTACTTC
.,TRBJ1-4,TRBV5-1,.,CASSLSWDATNEKLFF,TGCGCCAGCAGCTTGAGTTGGGATGCAACTAATGAAAAACTGTTTTTT
.,TRBJ2-3,TRBV6-5,.,CASISRGTDTQYF,TGTGCCAGCATCTCGCGGGGCACAGATACGCAGTATTTT
once,TRBJ2-1,TRBV30,TRBD2,CAWGGLSGYNEQFF,TGTGCCTGGGGGGGACTAAGTGGCTACAATGAGCAGTTCTTC
.,TRBJ1-2,TRBV9,TRBD1,CASSVQGAGGYTF,TGTGCCAGCAGCGTACAGGGGGCAGGGGGCTACACCTTC
.,TRBJ2-7,TRBV9,TRBD2,CASSVDLRWGGEQYF,TGTGCCAGCAGCGTAGACCTCCGGTGGGGGGGCGAGCAGTACTTC
.,TRBJ2-3,TRBV18,TRBD2,CASSPRSGLAGADTQYF,TGTGCCAGCTCACCACGTTCTGGTCTAGCGGGAGCAGATACGCAGTATTTT
once,TRBJ2-7,TRBV14,TRBD2,CASSGIAGGGEQYF,TGTGCCAGCAGCGGGATAGCGGGAGGCGGAGAGCAGTACTTC
.,TRBJ2-7,TRBV5-6,.,CASSSGHPYEQYF,TGTGCCAGCAGCTCAGGACACCCTTACGAGCAGTACTTC
few,TRBJ2-1,TRBV4-1,TRBD2,CASSPSRIRRESSYNEQFF,TGCGCCAGCAGCCCGAGTCGTATTCGGCGGGAGAGCTCCTACAATGAGCAGTTCTTC
.,TRBJ1-5,TRBV7-8,.,CASSLVGSNQPQHF,TGTGCCAGCAGCTTAGTGGGGAGCAATCAGCCCCAGCATTTT
.,TRBJ2-7,TRBV6-1,.,CASKLGQLSYEQYF,TGTGCCAGCAAGCTGGGGCAGCTCTCCTACGAGCAGTACTTC
.,TRBJ2-5,TRBV2,.,CASSEAAMGQTQYF,TGTGCCAGCAGTGAGGCCGCCATGGGGCAGACCCAGTACTTC
.,TRBJ1-2,TRBV28,.,CASSSGGHGYTF,TGTGCCAGCAGTTCGGGGGGCCATGGCTACACCTTC
once,TRBJ2-7,TRBV5-6,.,CASRMGPSSYEQYF,TGTGCCAGCCGAATGGGCCCCAGCTCCTACGAGCAGTACTTC
.,TRBJ2-5,TRBV5-1,.,CASSSTPASQETQYF,TGCGCCAGCAGCTCGACCCCCGCCTCGCAAGAGACCCAGTACTTC
.,TRBJ2-1,TRBV7-2,TRBD2,CASSSGPSGRFEQFF,TGTGCCAGCAGCTCCGGACCTAGCGGGAGATTTGAGCAGTTCTTC
.,TRBJ2-1,TRBV4-3,TRBD2,CASSPRTSGINEQFF,TGCGCCAGCAGCCCCCGGACTAGCGGGATTAATGAGCAGTTCTTC
few,TRBJ1-5,TRBV6-1,.,CASSYRGIHQPQHF,TGTGCCAGCAGTTATCGAGGGATCCATCAGCCCCAGCATTTT
.,TRBJ2-1,TRBV6-5,TRBD2,CASTSLAGNEQFF,TGTGCCAGCACTTCCTTAGCGGGAAATGAGCAGTTCTTC
.,TRBJ2-5,TRBV5-1,.,CASSLEAGDPYQYF,TGCGCCAGCAGCTTGGAGGCAGGGGACCCCTACCAGTACTTC
.,TRBJ1-2,TRBV28,TRBD1,CASRPGQGLRGYTF,TGTGCCAGCAGACCGGGACAGGGCCTCCGCGGCTACACCTTC
.,TRBJ2-3,TRBV5-6,.,CASSLSAIWYTDTQYF,TGTGCCAGCAGCTTGTCGGCCATATGGTACACAGATACGCAGTATTTT
.,TRBJ2-3,TRBV5-4,TRBD1,CASSPGQGLGRDTQYF,TGTGCCAGCAGCCCTGGACAGGGCCTGGGGCGAGATACGCAGTATTTT
.,TRBJ2-7,TRBV5-1,.,CASSSQGGPYEQYF,TGCGCCAGCAGCTCTCAGGGGGGCCCCTACGAGCAGTACTTC
.,TRBJ2-5,TRBV5-1,.,CASRPKGDRQETQYF,TGCGCCAGCAGGCCAAAGGGTGACCGCCAAGAGACCCAGTACTTC
.,TRBJ1-2,TRBV7-8,.,CASSPGSPYGYTF,TGTGCCAGCAGCCCAGGGTCCCCCTATGGCTACACCTTC
once,TRBJ2-7,TRBV5-6,TRBD2,CASSSGTSGRMSYEQYF,TGTGCCAGCAGCTCCGGGACTAGCGGGAGGATGTCCTACGAGCAGTACTTC
.,TRBJ1-2,TRBV7-9,TRBD1,CASSLEVGQGYGYTF,TGTGCCAGCAGCTTAGAGGTGGGACAGGGCTATGGCTACACCTTC
few,TRBJ1-1,TRBV5-1,TRBD1,CASSQNRGQVTEAFF,TGCGCCAGCAGCCAGAACAGGGGGCAGGTCACTGAAGCTTTCTTT
.,TRBJ1-2,TRBV18,.,CASSPSRQQNNYGYTF,TGTGCCAGCTCACCCTCGAGGCAGCAAAATAACTATGGCTACACCTTC
.,TRBJ2-7,TRBV7-9,.,CASSERATLSYEQYF,TGTGCCAGCAGCGAAAGGGCGACACTTAGCTACGAGCAGTACTTC
.,TRBJ2-7,TRBV9,.,CASSVSPGLNYEQYF,TGTGCCAGCAGCGTATCCCCGGGGCTGAACTACGAGCAGTACTTC
.,TRBJ2-7,TRBV30,.,CAWSVPGGPTREQYF,TGTGCCTGGAGTGTACCTGGCGGACCTACGAGGGAGCAGTACTTC
.,TRBJ2-7,TRBV28,TRBD1,CASSLGLVVQTGGGSEYF,TGTGCCAGCAGTTTAGGGCTTGTAGTCCAGACAGGGGGCGGATCTGAGTACTTC
.,TRBJ2-7,TRBV27,.,CASSPGGLSYEQYF,TGTGCCAGCAGTCCCGGGGGTTTGTCCTACGAGCAGTACTTC
few,TRBJ2-3,TRBV11-1,TRBD2,CASSPRISGGTDTQYF,TGTGCCAGCAGCCCCCGGATTAGCGGGGGCACAGATACGCAGTATTTT
.,TRBJ2-5,TRBV4-2,TRBD2,CASSHDGLAGGREETQYF,TGTGCCAGCAGCCACGATGGACTAGCGGGAGGGCGGGAAGAGACCCAGTACTTC
.,TRBJ2-7,TRBV1,.,CTSSSGLAGTYEQYF,TGCACCAGCAGCTCTGGACTAGCGGGGACCTACGAGCAGTACTTC
.,TRBJ2-3,TRBV18,.,CASSPGQRSTDTQYF,TGTGCCAGCTCACCAGGACAGCGGAGCACAGATACGCAGTATTTT
.,TRBJ2-7,TRBV5-1,TRBD1,CASSLLPGQGAGEQYF,TGCGCCAGCAGCTTACTCCCGGGACAGGGGGCGGGGGAGCAGTACTTC
.,TRBJ1-5,TRBV28,TRBD1,CASTRGRNQPQHF,TGTGCCAGCACCAGGGGGCGGAATCAGCCCCAGCATTTT